The clone carrying this T cell receptor beta chain has just one count. The CDR3 runs to 15 residues. Trimming pared 0 bases from V and 3 bases from J, leaving 10 bases between. Looked up from germline, CDR1 is SGHKS and CDR2 is YYEKEE (reference sequence). The data were obtained in a study of blood T cell repertoires in COVID-19. Study as a whole: Italy, Spain and the United States were the sources of the convalescent and acute COVID-19 samples. Sources were T cells, B-cell-depleted T cells, or PBMCs; the material itself was cDNA or gDNA.

How the authors handled the data: Nucleated cell counts were estimated from reference gene primer amplification. Measured with immunoSEQ multiplex PCR; TCRdb has only the in-frame clones, and not every one. D and trimming were read from the DNA, whereas the V and J calls and clone size are those reported in that table. The repertoire holds 110,000 or so clones, with roughly 85% as singletons. The rearrangement links TRBV5-5 to TRBJ2-1; D perhaps matches TRBD1 (6 bases). This TCR was sampled from a middle-aged man with acute or convalescent COVID-19. The material sequenced was peripheral blood. The CDR3 spells CASSLGTALYNEQFF. In DNA form, the CDR3 reads TGTGCCAGCAGCTTGGGGACAGCACTCTACAATGAGCAGTTCTTC.